Listed below are T cell receptor beta chains from one sample, sequenced in a study of cytomegalovirus exposure and HLA in healthy donors. Clones were read by immunoSEQ multiplex PCR, and TCRdb kept only the in-frame ones, dropping some. The repertoire includes about 170,000 clones, 80% to 90% of them detected once, and approximately 0.8% sits in the top ten. Sequenced: PBMCs. The receptors stem from a woman aged 18 to 35 in good health and CMV-seronegative. The CDR3 runs from the conserved cysteine through the conserved F or W. Each record gives: V gene, D gene, J gene, clone size, CDR3 protein, CDR3 DNA. D genes are given only for firm matches. Expanded clones are given a class, and other clones once, few, many or no size at all.

TRBV5-4	TRBD1	TRBJ2-1	-	CASRTGPYNEQFF	TGTGCCAGCAGGACAGGGCCCTACAATGAGCAGTTCTTC
TRBV4-2	-	TRBJ2-5	-	CASSQDQGRWETQYF	TGTGCCAGCAGCCAAGATCAGGGTAGGTGGGAGACCCAGTACTTC
TRBV28	-	TRBJ2-7	-	CASISSDRGEQYF	TGTGCCAGCATTAGCTCGGACAGAGGGGAGCAGTACTTC
TRBV5-6	-	TRBJ2-2	-	CASSLAGTLGTGELFF	TGTGCCAGCAGCTTGGCGGGGACATTGGGGACCGGGGAGCTGTTTTTT
TRBV7-2	-	TRBJ1-1	many	CASSLVGRGTEAFF	TGTGCCAGCAGTTTAGTTGGTCGGGGAACTGAAGCTTTCTTT
TRBV7-2	-	TRBJ2-7	-	CASSLLASYEQYF	TGTGCCAGCAGCTTATTGGCTTCCTACGAGCAGTACTTC
TRBV6-1	TRBD2	TRBJ2-7	-	CASSELAAFYEQYF	TGTGCCAGCAGTGAACTAGCGGCTTTTTACGAGCAGTACTTC
TRBV9	-	TRBJ2-1	once	CASSVEGTPQSRSYNEQFF	TGTGCCAGCAGCGTAGAGGGGACTCCTCAAAGCAGATCCTACAATGAGCAGTTCTTC
TRBV28	TRBD2	TRBJ2-7	-	CASSLQREFPYEQYF	TGTGCCAGCAGCCTTCAGCGGGAGTTCCCCTACGAGCAGTACTTC
TRBV9	-	TRBJ1-1	-	CASSVAEGTEAFF	TGTGCCAGCAGCGTAGCGGAGGGCACTGAAGCTTTCTTT
TRBV5-1	TRBD2	TRBJ2-7	-	CASSLGAGVGYEQYF	TGCGCCAGCAGCTTGGGGGCGGGAGTTGGGTACGAGCAGTACTTC
TRBV5-5	-	TRBJ1-2	-	CASSLNPGYGYTF	TGTGCCAGCAGCTTGAACCCAGGGTATGGCTACACCTTC
TRBV28	TRBD1	TRBJ1-3	-	CASSWAEGASGNTIYF	TGTGCCAGCAGTTGGGCGGAGGGGGCCTCTGGAAACACCATATATTTT
TRBV28	-	TRBJ2-1	-	CASSLTGEYNEQFF	TGTGCCAGCAGTTTAACGGGAGAGTACAATGAGCAGTTCTTC
TRBV7-3	-	TRBJ2-2	few	CASSRGGGELFF	TGTGCCAGCAGCCGGGGAGGCGGGGAGCTGTTTTTT
TRBV6-5	TRBD1	TRBJ2-7	-	CASTPGQSSYEQYF	TGTGCCAGCACACCGGGACAGAGCTCCTACGAGCAGTACTTC
TRBV13	TRBD2	TRBJ2-1	-	CASSLGLLAGNNEQFF	TGTGCCAGCAGCTTAGGCCTTTTAGCGGGAAACAATGAGCAGTTCTTC
TRBV6-4	-	TRBJ2-7	-	CASSERNGGFDEQYF	TGTGCCAGCAGTGAAAGGAATGGCGGCTTTGACGAGCAGTACTTC
TRBV12-5	TRBD2	TRBJ2-7	-	CASGLVLFTSGDGPYEQYF	TGTGCTAGTGGTTTGGTACTGTTCACTAGCGGAGACGGGCCCTACGAGCAGTACTTC
TRBV28	TRBD1	TRBJ1-5	few	CASSLGDRGGGNQPQHF	TGTGCCAGCAGTTTGGGGGACAGGGGGGGAGGCAATCAGCCCCAGCATTTT
TRBV28	-	TRBJ1-4	-	CASSLSFGRDWEKLFF	TGTGCCAGCAGTTTATCATTCGGGAGGGATTGGGAAAAACTGTTTTTT
TRBV5-4	-	TRBJ2-5	-	CASSFLGAVEQYF	TGTGCCAGCAGCTTCCTAGGGGCGGTTGAGCAGTACTTC
TRBV6-1	TRBD2	TRBJ2-2	-	CASSVLAGKNTGELFF	TGTGCCAGCAGTGTACTAGCGGGCAAGAACACCGGGGAGCTGTTTTTT
TRBV6-1	-	TRBJ1-2	few	CASSEVAGGPRDGYTF	TGTGCCAGCAGTGAAGTTGCGGGGGGGCCACGGGATGGCTACACCTTC
TRBV29-1	TRBD1	TRBJ2-7	once	CSVQTGTEYHRSF	TGCAGCGTTCAAACCGGGACAGAGTACCATAGATCTTTC
TRBV15	TRBD2	TRBJ2-7	-	CATSRGLSGRAHVVWYEQYF	TGTGCCACCAGCAGAGGGTTAAGCGGGAGGGCCCACGTCGTCTGGTACGAGCAGTACTTC
TRBV9	-	TRBJ2-3	-	CASSARGSGIGTDTQYF	TGTGCCAGCAGCGCTAGGGGGAGCGGGATTGGTACAGATACGCAGTATTTT
TRBV6-1	TRBD2	TRBJ2-3	few	CASSQLAGETDTQYF	TGTGCCAGCAGCCAATTAGCGGGAGAGACAGATACGCAGTATTTT
TRBV7-3	TRBD1	TRBJ2-1	once	CASSLHRGRPRNEQFF	TGTGCCAGCAGCTTACACAGGGGGCGGCCGAGGAATGAGCAGTTCTTC
TRBV28	-	TRBJ2-7	once	CASSSDRPPYF	TGTGCCAGCAGTTCAGACAGGCCCCCTTACTTC
TRBV19	TRBD1	TRBJ1-4	-	CASSTTGTGRREKLFF	TGTGCCAGTAGTACCACCGGGACAGGGAGAAGAGAAAAACTGTTTTTT
TRBV9	TRBD2	TRBJ2-3	-	CASSVEGGRLDTQYF	TGTGCCAGCAGCGTAGAGGGCGGGAGGTTAGATACGCAGTATTTT
TRBV18	-	TRBJ2-7	-	CASSPREQYSYEQYF	TGTGCCAGCTCACCACGGGAGCAGTACTCCTACGAGCAGTACTTC
TRBV28	-	TRBJ2-6	-	CASRTARGSGANVLTF	TGTGCCAGCAGAACCGCCCGGGGCTCTGGGGCCAACGTCCTGACTTTC
TRBV7-9	-	TRBJ2-6	-	CASSYTGSGANVLTF	TGTGCCAGCAGCTATACAGGATCTGGGGCCAACGTCCTGACTTTC
TRBV7-9	-	TRBJ2-5	-	CSSSLGSVRGTQYF	TGTTCCAGCAGCCTCGGGTCGGTGCGGGGGACCCAGTACTTC
TRBV21-1	-	TRBJ2-2	-	CASSDRDSPAGELFF	TGTGCCAGCAGCGACCGGGACAGTCCCGCCGGGGAGCTGTTTTTT
TRBV6-6	-	TRBJ2-7	once	CASRREYEQYF	TGTGCCAGCCGGAGGGAATACGAGCAGTACTTC
TRBV6-5	TRBD2	TRBJ2-1	-	CASSYVGGSYNEQFF	TGTGCCAGCAGTTATGTGGGAGGGTCCTACAATGAGCAGTTCTTC
TRBV6-5	-	TRBJ2-1	-	CASTPPGSAYNEQFF	TGTGCCAGCACCCCGCCGGGATCCGCCTACAATGAGCAGTTCTTC
TRBV5-1	-	TRBJ2-7	-	CASSLGPSGEQYF	TGCGCCAGCAGCTTGGGCCCTTCGGGCGAGCAGTACTTC
TRBV6-5	TRBD1	TRBJ2-1	many	CASSAGTGTPNEQFF	TGTGCCAGCAGTGCCGGGACAGGGACTCCCAATGAGCAGTTCTTC
TRBV29-1	TRBD2	TRBJ2-1	-	CSVYSGRAYNEQFF	TGCAGCGTTTACAGCGGGAGGGCTTACAATGAGCAGTTCTTC
TRBV5-4	-	TRBJ2-3	-	CASKRQEDTDTQYF	TGTGCCAGCAAAAGACAGGAAGATACAGATACGCAGTATTTT
TRBV9	-	TRBJ2-3	-	CASSVDDGFTDTQYF	TGTGCCAGCAGCGTAGACGACGGGTTCACAGATACGCAGTATTTT
TRBV21-1	-	TRBJ2-7	-	CASSKGDTVLGYEQYF	TGTGCCAGCAGCAAAGGGGACACCGTGTTGGGATACGAGCAGTACTTC
TRBV2	TRBD2	TRBJ2-7	-	CASVSGSAYEQYF	TGTGCCAGTGTGAGCGGGAGCGCCTACGAGCAGTACTTC
TRBV5-1	-	TRBJ1-2	-	CASSLENSLGYGYTF	TGCGCCAGCAGCTTGGAGAACAGCCTCGGCTATGGCTACACCTTC
TRBV11-2	-	TRBJ2-7	-	CASSQDREVYEQYF	TGTGCCAGCAGCCAAGACAGGGAGGTCTACGAGCAGTACTTC
TRBV28	-	TRBJ1-2	few	CASRDNLFQGYTF	TGTGCCAGCAGGGACAATCTGTTTCAGGGCTACACCTTC
TRBV7-7	TRBD2	TRBJ2-1	-	CASSEQGLAASREVF	TGTGCTAGCAGCGAACAGGGACTAGCGGCCTCTCGAGAGGTCTTC
TRBV5-1	-	TRBJ2-7	-	CASSWSGEAYEQYF	TGCGCCAGCAGCTGGTCTGGGGAGGCCTACGAGCAGTACTTC
TRBV29-1	-	TRBJ2-7	-	CSVDTGGGGYEQYF	TGCAGCGTTGATACAGGGGGGGGTGGCTACGAGCAGTACTTC
TRBV10-3	-	TRBJ2-7	-	CATGSGYEQYF	TGTGCCACCGGGAGCGGGTACGAGCAGTACTTC
TRBV6-5	-	TRBJ2-6	-	CASSYPRGDGANVLTF	TGTGCCAGCAGTTACCCTAGGGGCGATGGGGCCAACGTCCTGACTTTC
TRBV4-2	TRBD2	TRBJ2-7	-	CASSQDPGTTYEQYF	TGTGCCAGCAGCCAAGACCCCGGGACTACATACGAGCAGTACTTC
TRBV2	TRBD2	TRBJ2-1	-	CASKRGAYNEQFF	TGTGCCAGCAAACGGGGGGCCTACAATGAGCAGTTCTTC
TRBV7-2	-	TRBJ1-4	once	CASSSTGYNEKLFF	TGTGCCAGCAGCTCGACAGGCTATAATGAAAAACTGTTTTTT
TRBV5-1	-	TRBJ2-1	-	CASSFRAGADEQFF	TGCGCCAGCAGCTTTAGGGCGGGGGCTGATGAGCAGTTCTTC
TRBV10-3	-	TRBJ2-5	-	CAIGRVKRETQYF	TGTGCCATCGGCCGGGTAAAGAGGGAGACCCAGTACTTC